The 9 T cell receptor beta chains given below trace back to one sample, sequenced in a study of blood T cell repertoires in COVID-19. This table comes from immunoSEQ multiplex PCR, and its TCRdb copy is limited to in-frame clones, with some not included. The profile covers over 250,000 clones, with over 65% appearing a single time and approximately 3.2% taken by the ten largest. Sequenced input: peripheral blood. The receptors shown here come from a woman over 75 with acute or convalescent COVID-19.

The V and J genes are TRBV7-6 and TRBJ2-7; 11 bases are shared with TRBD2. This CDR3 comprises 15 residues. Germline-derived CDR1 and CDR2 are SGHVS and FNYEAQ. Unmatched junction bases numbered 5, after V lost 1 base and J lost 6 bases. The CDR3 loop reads CASSLVSGRAGEQYF. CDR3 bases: TGTGCCAGCAGCTTAGTTAGCGGGAGGGCCGGCGAGCAGTACTTC.

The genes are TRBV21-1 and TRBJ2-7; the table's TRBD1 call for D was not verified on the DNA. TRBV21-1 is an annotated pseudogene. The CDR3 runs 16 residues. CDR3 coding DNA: TGTGCCAGCAGCACTGTCAGGAAACCCCACTCCTACGAGCAGTACTTC. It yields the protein CASSTVRKPHSYEQYF.

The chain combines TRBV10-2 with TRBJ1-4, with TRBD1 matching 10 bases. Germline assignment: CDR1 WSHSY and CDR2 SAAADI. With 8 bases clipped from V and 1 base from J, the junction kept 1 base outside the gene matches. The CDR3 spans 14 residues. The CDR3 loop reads CASWDRGTNEKLFF. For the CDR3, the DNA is TGCGCCAGCTGGGACAGGGGAACTAATGAAAAACTGTTTTTT.

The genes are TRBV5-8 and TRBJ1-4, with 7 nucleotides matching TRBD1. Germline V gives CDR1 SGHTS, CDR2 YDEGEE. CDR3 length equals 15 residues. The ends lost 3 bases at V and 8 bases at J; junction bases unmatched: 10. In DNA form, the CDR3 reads TGTGCCAGCAGCTCTGTACGGGACAGAAAGGAAAAACTGTTTTTT. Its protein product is CASSSVRDRKEKLFF.

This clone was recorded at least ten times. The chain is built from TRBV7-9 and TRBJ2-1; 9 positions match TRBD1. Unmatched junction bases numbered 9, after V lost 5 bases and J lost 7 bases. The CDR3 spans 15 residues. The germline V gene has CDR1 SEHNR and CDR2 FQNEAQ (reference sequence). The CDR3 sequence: CASSARQGVTNEQFF. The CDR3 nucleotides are TGTGCCAGCAGCGCCCGACAGGGGGTCACTAATGAGCAGTTCTTC.

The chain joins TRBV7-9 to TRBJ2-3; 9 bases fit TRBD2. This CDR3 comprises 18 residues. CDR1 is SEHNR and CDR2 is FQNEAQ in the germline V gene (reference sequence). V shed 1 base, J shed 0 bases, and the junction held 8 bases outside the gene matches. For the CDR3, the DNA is TGTGCCAGCAGCTTAGGGCTAGCGGGGTCTCTTAGCACAGATACGCAGTATTTT. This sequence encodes CASSLGLAGSLSTDTQYF.

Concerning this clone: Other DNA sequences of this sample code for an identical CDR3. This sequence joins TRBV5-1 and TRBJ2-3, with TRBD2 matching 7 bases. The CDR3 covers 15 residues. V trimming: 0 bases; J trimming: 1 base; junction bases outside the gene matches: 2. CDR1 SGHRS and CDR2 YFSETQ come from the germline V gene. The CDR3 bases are TGCGCCAGCAGCTTGGCTAGCGGAGGCACAGATACGCAGTATTTT. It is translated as CASSLASGGTDTQYF.

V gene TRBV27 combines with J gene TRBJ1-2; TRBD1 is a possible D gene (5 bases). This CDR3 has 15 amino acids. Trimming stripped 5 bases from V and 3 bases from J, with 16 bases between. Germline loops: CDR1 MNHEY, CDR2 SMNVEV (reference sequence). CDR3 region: CASSPITGGDYGYTF. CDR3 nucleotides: TGTGCCAGCAGTCCCATAACCGGGGGGGACTATGGCTACACCTTC.

CDR3 sequence reads: CASSEQGTGANVLTF. In nucleotides, the CDR3 is TGTGCCAGCTCCGAACAGGGAACTGGGGCCAACGTCCTGACTTTC. The chain links TRBV18 to TRBJ2-6, with D perhaps TRBD1 (6 bases). Trimming cost V 6 bases and J 2 bases, with 11 bases left between them. CDR1 is KGHSH, CDR2 LQKENI, per germline. The CDR3 loop spans 15 amino acids. The full variable domain, completed using reference TRBV18 and TRBJ2-6, is NAGVMQNPRHLVRRRGQEARLRCSPMKGHSHVYWYRQLPEEGLKFMVYLQKENIIDESGMPKERFSAEFPKEGPSILRIQQVVRGDSAAYFCASSEQGTGANVLTFGAGSRLTVL.